A single sample gave rise to the 27 T cell receptor beta chains below, sequenced in a study of T cells in Graves' hyperthyroidism and ophthalmopathy. There were TCR beta CDR3 regions amplified from RNA transcripts. Researchers ran a first-round RT-PCR on the TCR CDR3 using the HTBI primer set. TCRdb used MiXCR to reprocess the multiplex PCR reads, holding one entry per CDR3 protein. This table has about 300,000 distinct CDR3 sequences, less than 30% appearing once. Sequenced sample: blood. Source of these receptors: a middle-aged man with Graves' hyperthyroidism that later progressed to Graves' ophthalmopathy.

This clonotype was seen at least ten times. The chain links TRBV28 to TRBJ2-7; TRBD1 might be the D (5 bases). CDR3 length equals 13 residues. Germline CDR1 and CDR2: MDHEN and SYDVKM. Trimming removed 4 bases at V and 0 bases at J, with 7 bases between. The DNA for the CDR3 is TGTGCCAGCAGTTGGACAAACTCCTACGAGCAGTACTTC. It codes for CASSWTNSYEQYF.

Many counts were recorded for this clonotype. The chain links TRBV12-3 or TRBV12-4 to TRBJ1-1; TRBD1 matches at 7 bases. CDR3 length equals 15 residues. Trimming at V came to 6 bases and at J to 7 bases, leaving 14 bases not matched to a gene. The CDR3 DNA sequence: TGTGCCAGCAGCCCTACGACAGGGCCACCGAATGAAGCTTTCTTT. This encodes CASSPTTGPPNEAFF.

This clonotype has a count of ten or more. This chain connects TRBV24-1 to TRBJ2-7; TRBD1 might be the D (5 bases). CDR1 and CDR2 from the germline V gene are KGHDR and SFDVKD. With 3 bases removed from V and 2 bases from J, the gap between germline ends came to 10 bases. The CDR3 runs 14 residues. CDR3 DNA sequence: TGTGCCACCAGTGATACTGACAGTCCCTACGAGCAGTACTTC. This translates into CATSDTDSPYEQYF.

This clonotype was detected only once. The chain employs TRBV4-2 and TRBJ2-5; D uncertain. CDR1 and CDR2 from the germline V gene are LGHNA and YNFKEQ. The CDR3 totals 13 residues. With 2 bases removed from V and 5 bases from J, the gap between germline ends came to 9 bases. CDR3 sequence: CASSQLDVETQYF. The CDR3 DNA reads TGTGCCAGCAGCCAATTAGATGTGGAGACCCAGTACTTC.

The CDR3 DNA follows: TGTGCCAGCAGTCCCGGGACAAGGATAGACGAGCAGTACTTC. It encodes CASSPGTRIDEQYF. The chain links TRBV28 to TRBJ2-7; a weak D match, TRBD1 (6 bases). Trimming took 5 bases from V and 5 from J, leaving 16 bases between them. The CDR3 sequence is 14 residues long. Germline V CDR1 and CDR2: MDHEN, SYDVKM. The whole variable domain, filled in from reference TRBV28 and TRBJ2-7, reads DVKVTQSSRYLVKRTGEKVFLECVQDMDHENMFWYRQDPGLGLRLIYFSYDVKMKEKGDIPEGYSVSREKKERFSLILESASTNQTSMYLCASSPGTRIDEQYFGPGTRLTVT.

This clonotype turned up a few times. The chain is built from TRBV7-8 and TRBJ2-7, with TRBD2 as a possible D gene (7 bases). Looked up from germline, CDR1 is SGHVS and CDR2 is FQNEAQ. Deletions cut 5 bases from V and 3 bases from J, with 17 bases between. The CDR3 extends over 15 amino acids. CDR3 DNA: TGTGCCAGCAGCCCCACGGGGGGCAGCTACTACGAGCAGTACTTC. The encoded protein is CASSPTGGSYYEQYF.

This clonotype was seen ten or more times. This chain connects TRBV30 to TRBJ1-5; D is ambiguous. In germline, CDR1 is GTSNPN, CDR2 SVGIG (reference sequence). The CDR3 extends over 13 amino acids. V lost 2 bases, J lost 4 bases, and 9 bases lay in between. The CDR3 is CAWSSGGNQPQHF. The CDR3 region has the DNA TGTGCCTGGAGTAGTGGTGGTAATCAGCCCCAGCATTTT. Variable domain in full (rest from reference TRBV30 and TRBJ1-5): SQTIHQWPATLVQPVGSPLSLECTVEGTSNPNLYWYRQAAGRGLQLLFYSVGIGQISSEVPQNLSASRPQDRQFILSSKKLLLSDSGFYLCAWSSGGNQPQHFGDGTRLSIL.

The table lists this clonotype with many counts. The V gene is TRBV7-2, the J gene TRBJ2-7; 7 bases match TRBD1. The CDR3 runs 14 residues. From germline, CDR1 is SGHTA and CDR2 FQGNSA. Germline trimming cut 1 base from V and 5 bases from J; bases unmatched to any gene: 5. The CDR3 sequence: CASSLGPGGDEQYF. CDR3 coding DNA: TGTGCCAGCAGCTTAGGCCCAGGGGGAGACGAGCAGTACTTC.

This clonotype was recorded many times. V is TRBV27 and J is TRBJ2-2, with D perhaps TRBD2 (6 bases). Germline assignment: CDR1 MNHEY and CDR2 SMNVEV (reference sequence). The CDR3 runs 16 residues. Between the trimmed V and J ends, which lost 7 bases and 2 bases, there was a span of 17 bases. The CDR3 region is CASNPTGGINTGELFF. For the CDR3, the DNA is TGTGCCAGCAACCCGACGGGCGGGATCAACACCGGGGAGCTGTTTTTT.

The sample holds many counts of this clonotype. The gene calls are TRBV6-5 and TRBJ1-5; 7 bases align to TRBD1. Germline CDR1 reads MNHEY; CDR2 reads SVGAGI. This CDR3 is 14 amino acids long. Losses at the gene ends were 6 bases for V and 11 bases for J; bases not matched to a gene: 13. The CDR3 region has the DNA TGTGCCAGCAGGGGACAGCTCCTAAATTGGGCCCAGCATTTT. As protein: CASRGQLLNWAQHF.

This clonotype was detected many times. The chain couples TRBV28 to TRBJ1-1; no clear D. The germline gives CDR1 MDHEN, CDR2 SYDVKM. V lost 1 base and J lost 6, with 6 bases in between. There are 12 residues in the CDR3. In nucleotides, the CDR3 is TGTGCCAGCAGTTTATACCTCCCTGAAGCTTTCTTT. It translates to CASSLYLPEAFF.

The chain recombines TRBV6-1 with TRBJ1-2, with 12 positions matching TRBD1. Germline V CDR1 and CDR2: MNHNS, SASEGT. The CDR3 runs 14 residues. Trimming cost V 8 bases and J 8 bases; bases outside gene matches: 9. The DNA of the CDR3 is TGTGCCAGCCAACTCGGGACAGGGGGCCGGGGCTACACCTTC. Translated: CASQLGTGGRGYTF.

The rearrangement links TRBV12-3 or TRBV12-4 to TRBJ1-1; no reliable D call. Trimming pared 5 bases from V and 3 bases from J, leaving 16 bases between. This CDR3 has 15 residues. The CDR3 DNA reads TGTGCCAGCAGTAGTGGACGAGGAATTTACACTGAAGCTTTCTTT. Its protein is CASSSGRGIYTEAFF.

This clonotype occurred many times. J is TRBJ1-3 and V is TRBV9; D is possibly TRBD1 (5 bases). CDR1 and CDR2 from the germline V gene are SGDLS and YYNGEE. V was cut by 3 bases and J by 0 bases, with 16 bases left in between. This CDR3 has 17 amino acids. The CDR3 DNA is TGTGCCAGCAGCGCCACTCCCGGGGGGAGCTCTGGAAACACCATATATTTT. Translating gives CASSATPGGSSGNTIYF.

This clonotype occurred many times. The chain joins TRBV19 to TRBJ2-5, with 9 nucleotides matching TRBD2. The CDR3 runs to 15 residues. Germline CDR1 is LNHDA and CDR2 is SQIVND (reference sequence). Germline trimming cut 5 bases from V and 5 bases from J; bases unmatched to any gene: 9. For the CDR3, the DNA is TGTGCCAGTAGTGGTGCTAGCGGGATCGGTGAGACCCAGTACTTC. Protein product: CASSGASGIGETQYF.

The chain couples TRBV6-2 or TRBV6-3 to TRBJ2-5, with D possibly TRBD1 on 5 matching bases. Germline CDR1 is MNHEY and CDR2 is SVGEGT. This CDR3 has 15 amino acids. Trimming removed 6 bases from V and 1 base from J, with 15 bases in between. CDR3: CASRTVLSVQETQYF. The CDR3 DNA is TGTGCCAGCAGGACAGTTCTATCAGTCCAAGAGACCCAGTACTTC.

In its sample, this clonotype was seen many times. The V call is TRBV10-3, the J call TRBJ2-7, with 7 bases fitting TRBD1. CDR1 and CDR2 from the germline V gene are ENHRY and SYGVKD. The CDR3 contains 18 residues. Unmatched junction bases numbered 14, after V lost 0 bases and J lost 3 bases. This CDR3 reads CAISESKGRRQGYYEQYF. Here the CDR3 DNA reads TGTGCCATCAGTGAGTCAAAAGGGCGTCGACAGGGATACTACGAGCAGTACTTC.

This clonotype has a count of ten or more. The rearrangement joins TRBV12-5 to TRBJ2-5, with 7 bases that match TRBD2. Germline V gene sequence: CDR1 LGHNT, CDR2 FRNRAP. This CDR3 is 13 amino acids long. Trimming took 6 bases from V and 9 from J; bases not matched to a gene: 10. The CDR3: CASGPRAGSPQYF. The DNA of the CDR3 is TGTGCTAGTGGCCCGAGAGCGGGAAGTCCCCAGTACTTC. Drawing the rest from reference TRBV12-5 and TRBJ2-5, the complete variable domain is DARVTQTPRHKVTEMGQEVTMRCQPILGHNTVFWYRQTMMQGLELLAYFRNRAPLDDSGMPKDRFSAEMPDATLATLKIQPSEPRDSAVYFCASGPRAGSPQYFGPGTRLLVL.

This clonotype occurred many times. The gene calls are TRBV6-4 and TRBJ2-2; 9 bases are shared with TRBD2. The trim removed 7 bases at V and 0 bases at J, leaving 15 bases unmatched. The CDR3 length is 19 residues. CDR1 and CDR2 from the germline V gene are MRHNA and SNTAGT. The CDR3 here is CASKKTGGLAVANTGELFF. Here the CDR3 DNA reads TGTGCCAGCAAAAAAACTGGGGGACTAGCCGTCGCGAACACCGGGGAGCTGTTTTTT.

The J gene is TRBJ2-5, the V gene TRBV7-9; D ambiguous. The germline V gene encodes CDR1 SEHNR and CDR2 FQNEAQ (reference sequence). The V and J ends lost 3 bases and 5 bases respectively, with 13 bases between them. The CDR3 consists of 14 residues. CDR3 region: CASSFAGSWETQYF. CDR3 sequence (DNA): TGTGCCAGCAGCTTCGCAGGTTCGTGGGAGACCCAGTACTTC. Together with reference TRBV7-9 and TRBJ2-5, the CDR3 gives the full variable domain: DTGVSQNPRHKITKRGQNVTFRCDPISEHNRLYWYRQTLGQGPEFLTYFQNEAQLEKSRLLSDRFSAERPKGSFSTLEIQRTEQGDSAMYLCASSFAGSWETQYFGPGTRLLVL.

This clonotype showed up many times. This chain links TRBV6-5 with TRBJ2-2; no clear D. V was cut by 0 bases and J by 0 bases, with 5 bases left in between. The CDR3 consists of 15 residues. CDR1 MNHEY and CDR2 SVGAGI come from the germline V gene. CDR3 sequence (DNA): TGTGCCAGCAGTTACTCCGCGACGAACACCGGGGAGCTGTTTTTT. This sequence encodes CASSYSATNTGELFF.

Ten or more counts support this clonotype. The chain couples TRBV12-3 or TRBV12-4 to TRBJ1-2, with D maybe TRBD1 (5 bases). Trimming stripped 4 bases from V and 8 bases from J, with 11 bases between. The CDR3 loop spans 12 amino acids. The CDR3 loop is CASSWGSWGYTF. In DNA, the CDR3 is TGTGCCAGCAGTTGGGGCTCGTGGGGCTACACCTTC.

This clonotype was observed at least ten times. The chain employs TRBV6-4 and TRBJ1-6; 8 nucleotides align to TRBD1. Germline values: CDR1 MRHNA, CDR2 SNTAGT. The junction had 12 bases not matched to a gene; V was cut back by 1 base and J by 4 bases. CDR3 length equals 19 residues. The CDR3: CASSDLDRGRVLYNSPLHF. In DNA form, the CDR3 reads TGTGCCAGCAGTGACTTAGACAGGGGACGAGTCCTGTATAATTCACCCCTCCACTTT.

V is TRBV18 and J is TRBJ2-5, with D perhaps being TRBD1 or TRBD2 (6 bases each). Trimming removed 3 bases at V and 1 base at J, with 15 bases between. Per the germline V gene, CDR1 is KGHSH and CDR2 is LQKENI. This CDR3 is built from 16 residues. The CDR3 reads CASSPSSGGPQETQYF. The CDR3 DNA follows: TGTGCCAGCTCACCCTCTTCCGGGGGCCCCCAAGAGACCCAGTACTTC.

The V gene is TRBV12-3 or TRBV12-4, the J gene TRBJ1-5; D gene uncertain. V gave up 6 bases and J gave up 3 bases, with 9 bases separating them. This CDR3 comprises 13 residues. CDR3 DNA: TGTGCCAGCAGCTTACTCCCCAATCAGCCCCAGCATTTT. Translated, it gives CASSLLPNQPQHF.

Ten or more counts support this clonotype. The J gene is TRBJ1-2, the V gene TRBV4-2, with a tentative D call TRBD1 (5 bases). The CDR3 length is 18 residues. Germline V CDR1 and CDR2: LGHNA, YNFKEQ. Between the trimmed V and J ends, which lost 0 bases and 6 bases, there was a span of 23 bases. The CDR3 DNA reads as TGTGCCAGCAGCCAAGATTTTAGTGGAGTGGGGGGAGTAGATGGCTACACCTTC. It encodes CASSQDFSGVGGVDGYTF.

The table lists this clonotype with many counts. The chain couples TRBV3-1 to TRBJ2-7; no definite D call. The CDR3 totals 12 residues. V was shortened by 2 bases and J by 5 bases, with 7 bases between the two germline ends. Germline V lookup: CDR1 LGHDT, CDR2 YNNKEL (reference sequence). As DNA, the CDR3 is TGTGCCAGCAGCCAATACAGAGACGAGCAGTACTTC. This sequence encodes CASSQYRDEQYF.